Listed here are 30 T cell receptor beta chains from one sample, sequenced in a study of blood T cells in healthy people across ages. Combining a sample-barcoded 5' primer with a J-beta primer mix, a second PCR ran for about 7 to 12 cycles. TCRdb called the 5' RACE reads again in MiXCR, with one record for every CDR3 protein. The repertoire holds fewer than 2,000,000 distinct CDR3 sequences, with around 42% as singletons. What was sequenced was blood. The source of these receptors is a human donor in good health.

This clonotype came up a few times. The chain links TRBV7-3 to TRBJ2-1, with TRBD1 as a possible D gene (7 bases). There are 15 residues in the CDR3. The V end lost 3 bases, the J end lost 2 bases, and 11 bases lay between the germline ends. Germline V gene sequence: CDR1 SGHTA, CDR2 FQGTGA. CDR3 nucleotide sequence: TGTGCCAGCAGCTTTATCAGGGGGGCCTACAATGAGCAGTTCTTC. Translation: CASSFIRGAYNEQFF.

This chain joins TRBV29-1 and TRBJ2-3, with D possibly being TRBD2 (6 bases). The germline V gene encodes CDR1 SQVTM and CDR2 ANQGSEA. V dropped 5 bases and J dropped 0 bases, with 18 bases sitting between them. The CDR3 has 16 residues. The CDR3 spells CSVSRGTSPSTDTQYF. CDR3 nucleotides: TGCAGCGTTTCTCGAGGGACTTCTCCTAGCACAGATACGCAGTATTTT.

Details on this clonotype: At one of its ends the junction is not consistent with the germline gene, which may arise from a read error. This rearrangement joins TRBV5-4 to TRBJ2-5, with 7 bases lining up with TRBD2. Germline V gene lookup returns CDR1 SGHNT and CDR2 YYREEE (reference sequence). The CDR3 is 16 residues long. The CDR3 sequence: CASSLGGGRYHETQYF. The CDR3 bases are TGTGCCAGCAGCTTGGGGGGGGGTAGGTACCACGAGACCCAGTACTTC.

This clonotype has more than one count but fewer than ten. The chain employs TRBV7-9 and TRBJ2-7, with unresolved D. Germline-derived CDR1 and CDR2 are SEHNR and FQNEAQ (reference sequence). With 7 bases removed from V and 3 bases from J, the gap between germline ends came to 13 bases. The CDR3 has 13 residues. The DNA of the CDR3 is TGTGCCAGCACCCCCCAACCTTACTACGAGCAGTACTTC. Its protein is CASTPQPYYEQYF.

The V and J genes are TRBV12-5 and TRBJ1-4; 8 nucleotides align to TRBD1. This CDR3 comprises 19 residues. The V segment lost 3 bases and the J segment 4 bases; nucleotides outside the gene matches: 16. CDR1 is LGHNT and CDR2 is FRNRAP in the germline V gene. CDR3 sequence reads: CASGFSPTPGGLHNEKLFF. CDR3 nucleotides: TGTGCTAGTGGTTTCTCCCCCACCCCAGGGGGCCTTCATAATGAAAAACTGTTTTTT.

This clonotype has more than one count but fewer than ten. The chain couples TRBV6-6 to TRBJ1-2; TRBD1 is a possible D gene (5 bases). CDR1 and CDR2 (germline): MNHNY, SVGAGI (reference sequence). The CDR3 sequence is 14 residues long. V was clipped by 2 bases and J by 4 bases, with 11 bases between them. The CDR3 is CASSYPKGAYGYTF. CDR3 nucleotide sequence: TGTGCCAGCAGTTACCCGAAAGGGGCCTATGGCTACACCTTC.

The genes are TRBV6-5 and TRBJ1-1; D may be TRBD1 (5 bases). This CDR3 region has 13 residues. Germline CDR1 and CDR2: MNHEY and SVGAGI. V was pared by 2 bases and J by 7 bases, with 11 bases between. The CDR3, as DNA: TGTGCCAGCAGTTACGTCTTGGGGGATGAAGCTTTCTTT. Translating it yields CASSYVLGDEAFF.

The chain recombines TRBV28 with TRBJ2-7, with unresolved D. CDR1 MDHEN and CDR2 SYDVKM come from the germline V gene. Trimming took 0 bases from V and 5 from J, leaving 20 bases between them. CDR3 size: 17 residues. CDR3 in amino acids: CASSLWGRALGSDEQYF. Here the CDR3 DNA reads TGTGCCAGCAGTTTATGGGGTCGGGCCTTGGGCAGCGACGAGCAGTACTTC.

This clonotype was counted between two and nine times. The V and J genes are TRBV5-1 and TRBJ2-3, with D perhaps being TRBD1 or TRBD2 (5 bases each). Germline values: CDR1 SGHRS, CDR2 YFSETQ. CDR3 size: 16 residues. V was shortened by 2 bases and J by 0 bases, with 13 bases between the two germline ends. CDR3 protein: CASSFRGDRSTDTQYF. The DNA of the CDR3 is TGCGCCAGCAGCTTCAGAGGGGACCGCAGCACAGATACGCAGTATTTT.

This clonotype has just a few counts. The chain couples TRBV6-5 to TRBJ2-7; D may match TRBD1 or TRBD2 (5 bases each). Germline V gene lookup returns CDR1 MNHEY and CDR2 SVGAGI. V was shortened by 2 bases and J by 3 bases, with 14 bases between the two germline ends. This CDR3 has 15 residues. The CDR3 sequence is CASSYERGTIYEQYF. The CDR3 DNA reads TGTGCCAGCAGTTACGAACGTGGGACGATCTACGAGCAGTACTTC.

The chain recombines TRBV5-6 with TRBJ2-3; D is undetermined. Between the trimmed V and J ends, which lost 3 bases and 1 base, there was a span of 9 bases. The CDR3 contains 14 residues. The germline V gene encodes CDR1 SGHDT and CDR2 YYEEEE. The chain's CDR3 is CASSSPTRTDTQYF. CDR3 in DNA: TGTGCCAGCAGCTCCCCCACTCGCACAGATACGCAGTATTTT.

V is TRBV20-1 and J is TRBJ2-5; D may match TRBD1 or TRBD2 (5 bases each). Germline V gives CDR1 DFQATT, CDR2 SNEGSKA (reference sequence). V lost 5 bases and J lost 4, with 17 bases in between. The length of the CDR3 is 14 residues. The CDR3 coding sequence is TGCAGTGCTCCCCTACGGAAGGGGACAGAGACCCAGTACTTC. Amino acids: CSAPLRKGTETQYF.

In its sample, this clonotype was seen a few times. The chain joins TRBV20-1 to TRBJ2-1; maybe TRBD1 (7 bases). The germline V gene encodes CDR1 DFQATT and CDR2 SNEGSKA (reference sequence). The CDR3 extends over 15 amino acids. V lost 6 bases, J lost 9 bases, and 24 bases lay in between. CDR3 nucleotide sequence: TGCAGTGCCAGGGGGGAACTAGGCTTTGGGGCTGAGCAGTTCTTC. Translating it yields CSARGELGFGAEQFF.

The rearrangement joins TRBV7-2 to TRBJ2-3; TRBD2 might be the D (6 bases). Germline lookup yields CDR1 SGHTA and CDR2 FQGNSA. Trimming removed 5 bases at V and 0 bases at J, with 12 bases between. This CDR3 has 15 amino acids. The DNA for the CDR3 is TGTGCCAGCAGCACTATTCTAGCGAGCACAGATACGCAGTATTTT. It yields the protein CASSTILASTDTQYF.

The chain is built from TRBV12-5 and TRBJ1-2; 7 bases agree with TRBD1. From germline, CDR1 is LGHNT and CDR2 FRNRAP. V gave up 4 bases and J gave up 4 bases; unmatched junction bases: 9. This CDR3 is built from 15 residues. The CDR3 bases are TGTGCTAGTGGTTCTGACTCGGGACAGCTCTATGGCTACACCTTC. Its translation is CASGSDSGQLYGYTF.

The chain is built from TRBV11-3 and TRBJ1-4, with D hard to call. The CDR3 loop spans 12 amino acids. V lost 6 bases and J lost 8, with 10 bases in between. Germline V gives CDR1 SGHNT, CDR2 YENEEA. CDR3 sequence (DNA): TGTGCCAGCAGTTCCAGCCGGGAAAAACTGTTTTTT. Translation gives CASSSSREKLFF.

This clonotype was seen a handful of times. This chain uses TRBV30 with TRBJ2-2; TRBD2 agrees at 7 bases. The CDR3 consists of 14 residues. CDR1 and CDR2 (germline): GTSNPN, SVGIG (reference sequence). Trimming removed 4 bases from V and 4 bases from J; junction bases left unmatched: 6. The CDR3 region is CAWNQGGSTGELFF. The CDR3 region has the DNA TGTGCCTGGAACCAGGGCGGGAGCACCGGGGAGCTGTTTTTT.

The rearrangement uses TRBV20-1 and TRBJ1-1, with D hard to call. Germline-derived CDR1 and CDR2 are DFQATT and SNEGSKA (reference sequence). The CDR3 is 14 residues long. V lost 6 bases and J 4 bases, leaving 18 bases between the germline ends. CDR3 loop: CSATTLLMSTEAFF. The CDR3 DNA reads TGCAGTGCCACTACCCTCTTGATGAGCACTGAAGCTTTCTTT.

A few counts support this clonotype. The chain has TRBV20-1 and TRBJ2-3, with D perhaps matching TRBD2 (5 bases). The CDR3 has 16 amino acids. V gave up 0 bases and J gave up 4 bases, with 17 bases separating them. Per germline, CDR1 DFQATT and CDR2 SNEGSKA (reference sequence). The CDR3 DNA reads TGCAGTGCTAGAGATCCGAGCCGGGGTCCCGCAGATACGCAGTATTTT. Its translation: CSARDPSRGPADTQYF.

The chain has TRBV6-2 or TRBV6-3 and TRBJ1-2, with D maybe TRBD1 (6 bases). The CDR3 has 14 residues. V was cut by 2 bases and J by 3 bases, with 10 bases left in between. The germline V gene encodes CDR1 MNHEY and CDR2 SVGEGT. CDR3 in amino acids: CASSYGDRYYGYTF. The CDR3 region has the DNA TGTGCCAGCAGTTACGGAGACAGGTACTATGGCTACACCTTC.

The V call is TRBV29-1, the J call TRBJ2-3; TRBD2 is a possible D gene (7 bases). Trimming left V 1 base short and J 4 bases short, with 12 bases between. In germline, CDR1 is SQVTM, CDR2 ANQGSEA. The CDR3 extends over 14 amino acids. DNA for the CDR3: TGCAGCGTTGAAGGGGGGGGGGCCCCAGATACGCAGTATTTT. It yields the protein CSVEGGGAPDTQYF.

As for this clonotype: At one end, the junction sequence differs from germline, possibly due to a read error. V is TRBV12-3 or TRBV12-4 and J is TRBJ2-7; 7 bases map to TRBD2. The CDR3 runs to 15 residues. DNA of the CDR3: TGTGCTAGCAGTTTAGCGCTGGGGGGGATCTACGAGCAGTACTTC. Its translation: CASSLALGGIYEQYF.

The chain carries TRBV4-3 and TRBJ1-2; no clear D gene. Germline lookup yields CDR1 LGHNA and CDR2 YSLEER. The CDR3 extends over 14 amino acids. With 4 bases removed from V and 4 bases from J, the gap between germline ends came to 13 bases. Written as DNA, the CDR3 is TGCGCCAGCAGCCCCCTCTCGGGTTCCTATGGCTACACCTTC. It translates to CASSPLSGSYGYTF.

This clonotype was picked up a small number of times. The junction and the germline gene differ at one end; a read error may be behind it. The genes are TRBV10-3 and TRBJ2-1; D is possibly TRBD1 (5 bases). This CDR3 is built from 16 residues. CDR1 ENHRY and CDR2 SYGVKD come from the germline V gene. The CDR3: CVISAQGQEPYNEQFF. The CDR3 DNA reads TGTGTCATCAGTGCCCAGGGTCAAGAACCTTACAATGAGCAGTTCTTC.

The chain recombines TRBV4-2 with TRBJ2-1; no clear D. CDR1 is LGHNA and CDR2 is YNFKEQ in the germline V gene. The CDR3 runs 17 residues. With 0 bases removed from V and 0 bases from J, the gap between germline ends came to 12 bases. The DNA for the CDR3 is TGTGCCAGCAGCCAAGATTCCGCCCAGTTCTCCTACAATGAGCAGTTCTTC. Translating it yields CASSQDSAQFSYNEQFF.

The J gene is TRBJ2-7, the V gene TRBV3-1, with D uncertain. The J call may be mistaken, given a closer DNA end match to TRBJ2-5. This CDR3 is 13 amino acids long. Germline V gives CDR1 LGHDT, CDR2 YNNKEL (reference sequence). The CDR3 region has the DNA TGTGCCAGCAGACAGTGGGTTGGGGAGACCCAGTACTTC. Translating it yields CASRQWVGETQYF.

As regards this clonotype: The junction and the germline gene differ at one end; a read error may be behind it. This chain links TRBV5-5 with TRBJ2-1; D might be TRBD2 (6 bases). Germline V lookup: CDR1 SGHKS, CDR2 YYEKEE (reference sequence). This CDR3 is 15 amino acids long. The DNA of the CDR3 is TGTGCCAGCAGCTTCAGTGGGGGGAACTACAATGGGCAGTTCTTC. It codes for CASSFSGGNYNGQFF.

The rearrangement uses TRBV6-6 and TRBJ1-4, with TRBD1 matching 9 bases. Germline lookup yields CDR1 MNHNY and CDR2 SVGAGI (reference sequence). Trimming at V came to 6 bases and at J to 8 bases, leaving 7 bases not matched to a gene. This CDR3 spans 14 amino acids. The CDR3 spells CASSRDRVGEKLFF. The CDR3, as DNA: TGTGCCAGCAGCCGGGACAGGGTCGGAGAAAAACTGTTTTTT.

The gene calls are TRBV27 and TRBJ1-4, with D uncertain. With 0 bases removed from V and 7 bases from J, the gap between germline ends came to 18 bases. The CDR3 has 17 residues. Germline-derived CDR1 and CDR2 are MNHEY and SMNVEV (reference sequence). CDR3 DNA sequence: TGTGCCAGCAGTTTATCCGTTATGGGGTTACGGCGTGAAAAACTGTTTTTT. It encodes CASSLSVMGLRREKLFF.

The gene calls are TRBV5-1 and TRBJ1-2; 7 positions agree with TRBD1. The CDR3 covers 14 residues. Trimming at V came to 4 bases and at J to 2 bases, leaving 5 bases not matched to a gene. Germline V gene sequence: CDR1 SGHRS, CDR2 YFSETQ. CDR3 amino acids: CASSDPGQNYGYTF. The DNA of the CDR3 is TGCGCCAGCAGCGATCCGGGACAGAACTATGGCTACACCTTC.